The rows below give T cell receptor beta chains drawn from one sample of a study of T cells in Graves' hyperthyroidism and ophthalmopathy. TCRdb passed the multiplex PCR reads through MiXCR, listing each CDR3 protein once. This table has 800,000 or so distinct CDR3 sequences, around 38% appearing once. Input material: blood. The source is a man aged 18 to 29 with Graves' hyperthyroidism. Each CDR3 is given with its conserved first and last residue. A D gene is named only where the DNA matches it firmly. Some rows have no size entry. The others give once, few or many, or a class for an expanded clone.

TGTGCCAGCAGCGTAGGGGATTGGAACACTGAAGCTTTCTTT	CASSVGDWNTEAFF	many	TRBJ1-1	NA	TRBV9
TGTGCCAGCAGCTTAAGGTCCGCTTCTGAAGCTTTCTTT	CASSLRSASEAFF	many	TRBJ1-1	NA	TRBV7-9
TGTGCCATCACGGAAGCAGATACGCAGTATTTT	CAITEADTQYF	NA	TRBJ2-3	NA	TRBV2
TGTGCCAGCAGCGAAGGACAGGGGGAGGTTAAAGAGACCCAGTACTTC	CASSEGQGEVKETQYF	NA	TRBJ2-5	TRBD1	TRBV6-1
TGTGCCAGCAGCGTAGCTACTGAGGAACGATACGAGCAGTACTTC	CASSVATEERYEQYF	NA	TRBJ2-7	NA	TRBV9
TGTGCCAGCAGCGAGGACAGGTGGGGTTCACCCCTCCACTTT	CASSEDRWGSPLHF	many	TRBJ1-6	TRBD1	TRBV9
TGTGCCAGCAGACCTGGGACAGGGGATAATTCACCCCTCCACTTT	CASRPGTGDNSPLHF	many	TRBJ1-6	TRBD1	TRBV12-3/TRBV12-4
TGTGCCAGCAGCCGGGGACAGGGGACATCACCCCTCCACTTT	CASSRGQGTSPLHF	few	TRBJ1-6	TRBD1	TRBV7-2
TGCGCCAGCGCAATCCCTACCGGGACTAGCGACTACGAGCAGTACTTC	CASAIPTGTSDYEQYF	NA	TRBJ2-7	TRBD2	TRBV5-1
TGTGCCAGCAGCTTAGGTGGCAGGCTGGTCGGAAACACCATATATTTT	CASSLGGRLVGNTIYF	few	TRBJ1-3	NA	TRBV11-3
TGTGCCAGCAGGTGGCTCGAAGGGGCGAGGGCCAACGTCCTGACTTTC	CASRWLEGARANVLTF	NA	TRBJ2-6	NA	TRBV7-9
TGCAGTACCCGATGTCAGGAAGAGACCCAGTACTTC	CSTRCQEETQYF	NA	TRBJ2-5	NA	TRBV29-1
TGTGCCAGCAGTTTATTCGGCAGGGGGAACACCGGGGAGCTGTTTTTT	CASSLFGRGNTGELFF	NA	TRBJ2-2	NA	TRBV2
TGCGCCAGCAGCCTCCTTCCTGGGGACGAGCAGTACTTC	CASSLLPGDEQYF	NA	TRBJ2-7	NA	TRBV4-1
TGCGCCAGCAGCTTGGGGACTGATGACTATGGCTACACCTTC	CASSLGTDDYGYTF	NA	TRBJ1-2	NA	TRBV5-1
TGTGCCAGCAGCCAAGATGGGCAGGGGAGGTGGGAGACCCAGTACTTC	CASSQDGQGRWETQYF	few	TRBJ2-5	NA	TRBV9
TGTGCCAGCAGCCCCCGGACAGGGATCTTATCTGAAGCTTTCTTT	CASSPRTGILSEAFF	NA	TRBJ1-1	TRBD1	TRBV5-8
TGTGCCAGCAGCCCGGGGGGCCACAGGGATGTGGAGCTGTTTTTT	CASSPGGHRDVELFF	NA	TRBJ2-2	NA	TRBV7-2
TGTGCCAGCACTCTAGTAAGCACTAGCGGTGGCGAGCAGTACTTC	CASTLVSTSGGEQYF	few	TRBJ2-7	TRBD2	TRBV7-2
TGTGCCACCAGCAGAGACACGTCGTCAGGGAACTCACCCCTCCACTTT	CATSRDTSSGNSPLHF	many	TRBJ1-6	NA	TRBV15
TGTGCCAGCAGCTTGAATCAGGGCACCTATGGCTACACCTTC	CASSLNQGTYGYTF	few	TRBJ1-2	NA	TRBV5-6
TGTGCCAGCAGCGACCCCACAGCCTTCTATGGCTGCACCTTC	CASSDPTAFYGCTF	NA	TRBJ1-2	NA	TRBV7-9